This is a list of T cell receptor beta chains from one sample in a study of metastatic and nonmetastatic thyroid tumors. TCRdb re-called clones from the PCR reads using MiXCR. The sample records 30,000 to 35,000 clones, approximately 15% being singletons. Specimen: blood. The receptor source for this set is a female donor with papillary thyroid cancer or a benign thyroid nodule (not recorded which). Some clones in this sample may be carry-over from other donors' samples. The CDR3 runs from the conserved cysteine through the conserved F or W. The D gene is left open where the match is weak. The size of a clone is reported for some rows only, either as once, few or many, or as a class for expanded clones.

.	TRBV6-2/TRBV6-3	medium-sized	TRBJ2-7	TGTGCCAGCAGCCCGGACGGACCATCCTACGAGCAGTACTTC	CASSPDGPSYEQYF
TRBD2	TRBV6-2/TRBV6-3	.	TRBJ2-7	TGTGCCAGCACCCGGACTAGGGTGGAGGAGCAGTACTTC	CASTRTRVEEQYF
TRBD2	TRBV6-5	many	TRBJ2-1	TGTGCCAGCAGTTACGCTAGCGGGATCTATGAGCAGTTCTTC	CASSYASGIYEQFF
.	TRBV28	many	TRBJ2-1	TGTGCCAGCAGTTTCCCCGCGACAGTCCCCGGTGGCTCCTACAATGAGCAGTTCTTC	CASSFPATVPGGSYNEQFF
TRBD1	TRBV28	many	TRBJ1-6	TGTGCCAGCAGCGGACAGGGAGAATTTTCACCCCTCCACTTT	CASSGQGEFSPLHF
.	TRBV6-6	medium-sized	TRBJ1-1	TGTGCCAGCAGTTACACCGGGCCGACGGCTGAAGCTTTCTTT	CASSYTGPTAEAFF
.	TRBV7-2	many	TRBJ1-5	TGTGCCAGCCGCCCACCAGGGGCTCAGCCCCAGCATTTT	CASRPPGAQPQHF
.	TRBV4-1	many	TRBJ1-4	TGCGCCAGCAGCCAAATGGCAGCGACGAGTGAAAAACTGTTTTTT	CASSQMAATSEKLFF
.	TRBV6-1	few	TRBJ2-7	TGTGCCAGCACTAGGGGGTCCGACGAGCAGTACTTC	CASTRGSDEQYF
.	TRBV25-1	many	TRBJ1-1	TGTGCCAGCAGTGACGAAGGGGCGAAGAAAGCTTTCTTT	CASSDEGAKKAFF
TRBD1	TRBV2	many	TRBJ1-4	TGTGCCAGCAGTGGTAGCAGGGGGAGAAATGAAAAACTGTTTTTT	CASSGSRGRNEKLFF
TRBD1	TRBV15	many	TRBJ2-5	TGTGCCACCAGCAGAGATCCGCCCGGGACAGGGTTTGGAGAGACCCAGTACTTC	CATSRDPPGTGFGETQYF
TRBD1	TRBV19	.	TRBJ2-5	TGTGCCAGTAGCCCCGGGACAGGGGGCGAGACCCAGTACTTC	CASSPGTGGETQYF
TRBD1	TRBV20-1	many	TRBJ2-7	TGCAGTGCTACGACAGGGGCGACTAACTACGAGCAGTACTTC	CSATTGATNYEQYF
.	TRBV11-3	.	TRBJ1-3	TGTGCCAGCAGCTTAGGGGACCGTTACTCTGGAAACACCATATATTTT	CASSLGDRYSGNTIYF
.	TRBV20-1	once	TRBJ2-1	TGCAGGGGTCTATCGGTAGACAATGAGCAGTTCTTC	CRGLSVDNEQFF
.	TRBV6-1	many	TRBJ1-4	TGTGCCAGCAGTTCGGGACCGCGTGGGGGAAAACTGTTTTTT	CASSSGPRGGKLFF
TRBD1	TRBV6-2/TRBV6-3	many	TRBJ2-7	TGTGCCAGCAGTCGGGACAGGGACTACGAGCAGTACTTC	CASSRDRDYEQYF
TRBD1	TRBV12-3/TRBV12-4	many	TRBJ1-1	TGTGCCAGCAACCACAGGGGGGGTAACACTGAAGCTTTCTTT	CASNHRGGNTEAFF
TRBD2	TRBV6-1	medium-sized	TRBJ2-7	TGTGCCAGCTATACGTCGGGAGGGATAGTAAGATCCTACGAGCAGTACTTC	CASYTSGGIVRSYEQYF
TRBD2	TRBV7-2	many	TRBJ2-1	TGTGCCAGCAGCACACAAGCGGGAGTCTACAATGAGCAGTTCTTC	CASSTQAGVYNEQFF
.	TRBV11-2	many	TRBJ2-5	TGTGCCAGCAGTAGGGGGAACCAAGAGACCCAGTACTTC	CASSRGNQETQYF
TRBD2	TRBV2	many	TRBJ2-3	TGTGCCAGCAGTAGGATAGCGGGAGGGCCTGATACGCAGTATTTT	CASSRIAGGPDTQYF
TRBD1	TRBV20-1	many	TRBJ2-1	TGCAGTGTCTTCCGGGACAGATACGACAATGAGCAGTTCTTC	CSVFRDRYDNEQFF
.	TRBV6-1	many	TRBJ2-5	TGTGCCAGCAGCACTAGTCCCCACGAGACCCAGTACTTC	CASSTSPHETQYF
TRBD1	TRBV10-1	.	TRBJ2-5	TGCGCCAGCAGCGCCGCCACAGGGGGAGAGACCCAGTACTTC	CASSAATGGETQYF
.	TRBV2	many	TRBJ1-4	TGTGCCAGCGAGCCCGAGACAGGAACTAATGAAAAACTGTTTTTT	CASEPETGTNEKLFF
TRBD1	TRBV6-6	many	TRBJ1-2	TGTGCCAGCAGTTATTCGGGACAGGCTCCATTCAATGGCTACACCTTC	CASSYSGQAPFNGYTF
TRBD1	TRBV20-1	many	TRBJ1-1	TGCAGTGCTAGGGGGACAGAGAACACTGAAGCTTTCTTT	CSARGTENTEAFF
.	TRBV15	.	TRBJ2-3	TGCGCCACCAGCAGAGGACGGGGTGGAACAGATACGCAGTATTTT	CATSRGRGGTDTQYF